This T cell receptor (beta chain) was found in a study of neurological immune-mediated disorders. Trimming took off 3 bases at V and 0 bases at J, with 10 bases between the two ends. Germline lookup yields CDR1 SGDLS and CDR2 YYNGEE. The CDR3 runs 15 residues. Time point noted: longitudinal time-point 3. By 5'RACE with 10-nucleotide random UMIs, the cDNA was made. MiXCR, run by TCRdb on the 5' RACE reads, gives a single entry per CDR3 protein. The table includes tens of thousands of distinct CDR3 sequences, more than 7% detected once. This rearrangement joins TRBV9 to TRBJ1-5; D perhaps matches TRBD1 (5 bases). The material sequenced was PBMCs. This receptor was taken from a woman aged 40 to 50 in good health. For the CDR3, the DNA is TGTGCCAGCAGCGCCGACAGTAATAGCAATCAGCCCCAGCATTTT. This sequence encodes CASSADSNSNQPQHF.